In its sample, the clone carrying this T cell receptor beta chain was seen once. The data were obtained in a study of shared clonotypes between healthy human individuals. Per the germline V gene, CDR1 is SGHNT and CDR2 is YENEEA. The CDR3 has 17 amino acids. Trimming took off 4 bases at V and 0 bases at J, with 16 bases between the two ends. Sequencing was performed with immunoSEQ multiplex PCR; in TCRdb, only in-frame clones are kept and a portion is missing. The sample holds about 2 million clones; 90% to 95% are singletons and the top ten take more than 0.1%. The rearrangement links TRBV11-3 to TRBJ2-1; D ambiguous. The sequence was obtained from a man between 18 and 29 years old in good health. The sample consisted of naive CD4+ T cells sorted from blood. The subset denotes: CD45RA+ positively selected. This CDR3 reads CASSSRYTVGSYNEQFF. The CDR3 DNA sequence: TGTGCCAGCAGCTCCAGGTATACGGTGGGCTCCTACAATGAGCAGTTCTTC.